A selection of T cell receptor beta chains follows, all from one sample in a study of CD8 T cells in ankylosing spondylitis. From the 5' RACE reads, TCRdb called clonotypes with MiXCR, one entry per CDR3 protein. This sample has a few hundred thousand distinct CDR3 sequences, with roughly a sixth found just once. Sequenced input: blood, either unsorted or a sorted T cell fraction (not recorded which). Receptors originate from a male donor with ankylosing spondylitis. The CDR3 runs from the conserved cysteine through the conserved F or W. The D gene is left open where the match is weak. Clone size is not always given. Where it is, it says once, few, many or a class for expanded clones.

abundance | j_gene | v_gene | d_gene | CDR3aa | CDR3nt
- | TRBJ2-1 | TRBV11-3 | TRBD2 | CASSIGLAGGRRFF | TGTGCCAGCAGCATAGGACTAGCGGGGGGGCGTCGGTTCTTC
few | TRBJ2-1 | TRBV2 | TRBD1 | CASSRTGLYNEQFF | TGTGCCAGCAGCCGGACAGGGCTGTACAATGAGCAGTTCTTC
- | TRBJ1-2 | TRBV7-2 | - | CASSSLGNYGYTF | TGTGCCAGCAGCTCCCTCGGGAACTATGGCTACACCTTC
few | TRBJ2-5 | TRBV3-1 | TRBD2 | CASSRGLEQETQYF | TGTGCCAGCAGCCGCGGACTAGAGCAAGAGACCCAGTACTTC
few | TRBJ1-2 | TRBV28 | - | CASSLLDGTYGYTF | TGTGCCAGCAGTCTATTGGACGGAACCTATGGCTACACCTTC
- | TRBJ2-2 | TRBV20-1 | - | CSAKRVAPNTGELFF | TGCAGTGCCAAGAGGGTAGCTCCGAACACCGGGGAGCTGTTTTTT
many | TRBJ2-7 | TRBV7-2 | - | CASSQGSTYEQYF | TGTGCCAGCAGCCAGGGTTCCACCTACGAGCAGTACTTC
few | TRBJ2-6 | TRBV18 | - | CASSPSLLISGANVLTF | TGTGCCAGCTCACCCTCGTTACTGATCTCTGGGGCCAACGTCCTGACTTTC
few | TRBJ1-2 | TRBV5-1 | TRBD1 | CASSLEGDRLGHTF | TGCGCCAGCAGCTTGGAAGGGGACAGGCTAGGCCACACCTTC
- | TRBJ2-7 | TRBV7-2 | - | CASSLRTARDEQYF | TGTGCCAGCAGCTTACGGACAGCCAGGGACGAGCAGTACTTC
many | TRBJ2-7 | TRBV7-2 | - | CASSPGTGYEQYF | TGTGCCAGCAGCCCCGGGACTGGCTACGAGCAGTACTTC
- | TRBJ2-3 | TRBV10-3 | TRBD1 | CAISESPGQGDLTDTQYF | TGTGCCATCAGTGAGTCCCCCGGACAGGGGGATTTGACAGATACGCAGTATTTT
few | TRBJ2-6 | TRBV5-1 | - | CASTVGRTSSGANVLTF | TGCGCCAGCACCGTGGGGCGGACCAGCTCTGGGGCCAACGTCCTGACTTTC
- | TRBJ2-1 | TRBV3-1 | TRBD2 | CASSLLSGGNEQFF | TGTGCCAGCAGCCTGTTAAGCGGGGGAAATGAGCAGTTCTTC
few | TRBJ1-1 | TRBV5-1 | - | CASSVMAADMNTEAFF | TGCGCCAGCAGCGTCATGGCAGCAGATATGAACACTGAAGCTTTCTTT
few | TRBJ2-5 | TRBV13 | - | CASSLGLLQETQYF | TGTGCCAGCAGCCTAGGACTACTCCAAGAGACCCAGTACTTC
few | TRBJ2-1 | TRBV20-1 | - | CSATIRIAKSNEQFF | TGCAGTGCTACAATTCGAATAGCTAAGTCCAATGAGCAGTTCTTC
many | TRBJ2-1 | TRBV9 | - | CASSSGYNEQFF | TGTGCCAGCAGTAGCGGCTACAATGAGCAGTTCTTC
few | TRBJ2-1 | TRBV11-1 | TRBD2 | CASSTLGTSGGAYNEQFF | TGTGCCAGCAGCACACTGGGGACTAGCGGGGGGGCTTACAATGAGCAGTTCTTC
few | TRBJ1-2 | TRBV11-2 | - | CASSGGFLIDGYTF | TGTGCCAGCAGCGGAGGGTTCCTTATTGATGGCTACACCTTC
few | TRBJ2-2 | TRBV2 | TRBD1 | CASSRTGFRRELFF | TGTGCCAGCAGTAGGACAGGATTCAGGCGGGAGCTGTTTTTT
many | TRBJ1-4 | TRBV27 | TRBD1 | CASRGQGATNEKLFF | TGTGCCAGCAGGGGACAGGGAGCGACTAATGAAAAACTGTTTTTT
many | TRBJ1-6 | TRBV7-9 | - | CASSFDRNSPLHF | TGTGCCAGCAGCTTTGACAGGAATTCACCCCTCCACTTT
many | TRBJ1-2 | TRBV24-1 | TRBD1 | CATSDVQGRNGYTF | TGTGCCACCAGTGATGTACAGGGGCGGAATGGCTACACCTTC
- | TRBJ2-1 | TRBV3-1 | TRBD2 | CASSQGLAGGQGEQFF | TGTGCCAGCAGCCAAGGACTAGCGGGGGGGCAAGGGGAGCAGTTCTTC
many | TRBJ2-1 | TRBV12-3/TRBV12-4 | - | CASSQLEYNEQFF | TGTGCCAGCAGTCAACTAGAATACAATGAGCAGTTCTTC
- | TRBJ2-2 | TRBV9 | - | CASSIQMNTGELFF | TGTGCCAGCAGCATACAGATGAACACCGGGGAGCTGTTTTTT
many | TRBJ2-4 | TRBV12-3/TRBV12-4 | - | CASSFGTLAKNIQYF | TGTGCCAGCAGTTTTGGCACTCTAGCCAAAAACATTCAGTACTTC
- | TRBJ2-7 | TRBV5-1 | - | CASSARVNSEQYF | TGCGCCAGCAGCGCCAGGGTTAACTCCGAGCAGTACTTC
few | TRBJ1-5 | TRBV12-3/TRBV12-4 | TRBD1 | CASSLTGQGAQPQHF | TGTGCCAGCAGTTTAACGGGACAGGGGGCCCAGCCCCAGCATTTT
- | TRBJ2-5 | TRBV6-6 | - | CASRGSQETQYF | TGTGCCAGCAGGGGTTCCCAAGAGACCCAGTACTTC
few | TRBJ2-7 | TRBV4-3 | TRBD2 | CASSPGLAGGVNEQYF | TGCGCCAGCAGCCCCGGACTAGCGGGAGGAGTCAACGAGCAGTACTTC
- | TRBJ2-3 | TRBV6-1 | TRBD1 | CASLRRLGGDADTQYF | TGTGCCAGCCTCCGGCGATTAGGGGGCGATGCAGATACGCAGTATTTT
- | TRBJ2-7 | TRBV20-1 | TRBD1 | CSAKTGIRSYEQYF | TGCAGTGCAAAGACAGGGATTCGCTCCTACGAGCAGTACTTC
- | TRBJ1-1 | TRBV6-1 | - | CASSPLDSSNTEVFF | TGTGCCAGCAGTCCCCTGGACAGTTCGAACACTGAAGTTTTCTTT
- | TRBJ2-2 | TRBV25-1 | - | CASSKVATTGELFF | TGTGCCAGCAGTAAGGTGGCGACCACCGGGGAGCTGTTTTTT
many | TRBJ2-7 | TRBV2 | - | CASSDRTVSYEQYF | TGTGCCAGCAGTGACCGGACAGTTTCCTACGAGCAGTACTTC
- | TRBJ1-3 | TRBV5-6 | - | CASSLKADSGNTIYF | TGTGCCAGCAGCTTGAAGGCTGACTCTGGAAACACCATATATTTT
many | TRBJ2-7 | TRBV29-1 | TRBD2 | CSVDSGLAGGEQYF | TGCAGCGTTGATAGTGGTCTAGCGGGCGGCGAGCAGTACTTC
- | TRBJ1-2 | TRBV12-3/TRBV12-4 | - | CASSFWGYGYTF | TGTGCCAGCAGTTTTTGGGGGTATGGCTACACCTTC
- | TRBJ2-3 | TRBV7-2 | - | CASSLTSGPSTDTQYF | TGTGCCAGCAGCTTAACCAGCGGACCTAGCACAGATACGCAGTATTTT
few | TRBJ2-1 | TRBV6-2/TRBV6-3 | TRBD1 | CASSSPDRGPSNEQFF | TGTGCCAGCAGTTCCCCAGACAGGGGGCCGTCCAATGAGCAGTTCTTC
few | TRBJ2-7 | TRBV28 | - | CASSLMLGPSYEQYF | TGTGCCAGCAGTTTAATGCTAGGCCCCTCCTACGAGCAGTACTTC
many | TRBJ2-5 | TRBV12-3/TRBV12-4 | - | CASQTRGKETQYF | TGTGCCAGCCAGACCCGGGGAAAAGAGACCCAGTACTTC